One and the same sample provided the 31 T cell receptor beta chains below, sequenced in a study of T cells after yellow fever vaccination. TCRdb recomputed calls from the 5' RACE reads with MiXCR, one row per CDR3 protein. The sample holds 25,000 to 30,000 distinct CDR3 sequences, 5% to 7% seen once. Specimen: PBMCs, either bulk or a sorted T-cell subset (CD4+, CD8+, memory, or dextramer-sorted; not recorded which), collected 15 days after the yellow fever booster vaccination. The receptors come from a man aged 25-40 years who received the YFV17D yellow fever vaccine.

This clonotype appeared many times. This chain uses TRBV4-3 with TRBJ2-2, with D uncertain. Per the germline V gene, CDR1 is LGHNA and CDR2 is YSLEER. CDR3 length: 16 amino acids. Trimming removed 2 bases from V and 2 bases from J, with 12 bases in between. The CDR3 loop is CASSQSLGFNTGELFF. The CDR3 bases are TGCGCCAGCAGCCAAAGCTTAGGCTTTAACACCGGGGAGCTGTTTTTT.

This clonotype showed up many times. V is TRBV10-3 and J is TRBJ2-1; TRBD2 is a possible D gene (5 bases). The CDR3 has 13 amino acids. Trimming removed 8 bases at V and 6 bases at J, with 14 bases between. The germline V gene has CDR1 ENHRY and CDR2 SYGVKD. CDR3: CAILSRGSNEQFF. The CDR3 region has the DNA TGTGCCATCCTTAGCCGGGGAAGCAATGAGCAGTTCTTC.

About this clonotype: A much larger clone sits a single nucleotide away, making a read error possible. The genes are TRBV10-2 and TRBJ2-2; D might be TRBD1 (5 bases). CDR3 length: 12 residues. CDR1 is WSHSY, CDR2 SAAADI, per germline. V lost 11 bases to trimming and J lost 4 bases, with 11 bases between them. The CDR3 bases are TGCGCCCGCGAAGGGGTCACCGGGGAGCTGTTTTTT. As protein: CAREGVTGELFF.

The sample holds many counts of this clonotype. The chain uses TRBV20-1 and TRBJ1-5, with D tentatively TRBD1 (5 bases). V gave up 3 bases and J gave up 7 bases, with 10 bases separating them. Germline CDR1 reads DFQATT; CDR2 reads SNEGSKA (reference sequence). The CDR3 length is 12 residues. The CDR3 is CSARAGNQPQHF. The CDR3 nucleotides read TGCAGTGCTAGGGCAGGGAACCAGCCCCAGCATTTT.

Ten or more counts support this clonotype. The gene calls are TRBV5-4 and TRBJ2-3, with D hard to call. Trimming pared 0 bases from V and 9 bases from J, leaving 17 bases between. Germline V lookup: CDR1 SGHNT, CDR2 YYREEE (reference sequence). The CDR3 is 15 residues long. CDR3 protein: CASSLESSNGLTQYF. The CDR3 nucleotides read TGTGCCAGCAGCTTGGAGTCCAGTAATGGATTGACGCAGTATTTT.

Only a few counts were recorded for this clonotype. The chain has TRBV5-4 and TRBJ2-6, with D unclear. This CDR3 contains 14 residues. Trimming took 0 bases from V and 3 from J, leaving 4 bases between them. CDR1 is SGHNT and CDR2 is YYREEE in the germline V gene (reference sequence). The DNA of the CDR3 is TGTGCCAGCAGCTTGGATAGTGGGGCCAACGTCCTGACTTTC. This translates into CASSLDSGANVLTF.

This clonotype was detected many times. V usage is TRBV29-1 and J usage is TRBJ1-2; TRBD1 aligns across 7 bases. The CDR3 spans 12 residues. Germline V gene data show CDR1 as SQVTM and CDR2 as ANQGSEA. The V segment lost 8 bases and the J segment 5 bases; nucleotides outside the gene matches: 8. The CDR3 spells CSTRQGSYGYTF. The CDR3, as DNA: TGCAGCACAAGACAGGGTTCTTATGGCTACACCTTC.

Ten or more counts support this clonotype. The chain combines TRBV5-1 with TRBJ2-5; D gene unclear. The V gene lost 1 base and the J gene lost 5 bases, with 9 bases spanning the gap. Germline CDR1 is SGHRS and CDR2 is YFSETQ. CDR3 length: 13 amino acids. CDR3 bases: TGCGCCAGCAGCTTGTTGGGGTTGGAGACCCAGTACTTC. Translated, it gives CASSLLGLETQYF.

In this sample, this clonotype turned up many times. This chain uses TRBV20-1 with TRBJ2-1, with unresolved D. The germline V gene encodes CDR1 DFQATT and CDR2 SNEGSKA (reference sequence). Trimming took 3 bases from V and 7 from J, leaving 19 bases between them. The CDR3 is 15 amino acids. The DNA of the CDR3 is TGCAGTGCTAGTTACGGTAGCCCTGTCGCGAATGAGCAGTTCTTC. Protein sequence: CSASYGSPVANEQFF.

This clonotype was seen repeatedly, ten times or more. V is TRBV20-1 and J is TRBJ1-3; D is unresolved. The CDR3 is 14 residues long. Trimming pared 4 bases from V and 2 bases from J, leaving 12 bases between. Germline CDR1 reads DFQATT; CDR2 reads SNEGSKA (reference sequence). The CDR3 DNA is TGCAGTGCTATGTCCTTAGTGGCTGGAAACACCATATATTTT. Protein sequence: CSAMSLVAGNTIYF.

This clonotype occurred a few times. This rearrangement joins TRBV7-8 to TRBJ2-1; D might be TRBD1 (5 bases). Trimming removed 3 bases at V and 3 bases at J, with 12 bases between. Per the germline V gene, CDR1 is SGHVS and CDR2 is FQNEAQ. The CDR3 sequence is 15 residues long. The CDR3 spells CASSLTEDDYNEQFF. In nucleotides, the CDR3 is TGTGCCAGCAGCTTGACAGAAGACGACTACAATGAGCAGTTCTTC.

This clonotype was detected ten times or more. DNA for the CDR3: TGTGCCAGCAGCCCCCGGGGAGCGGGCCCCTCCTACGAGCAGTACTTC. Its protein is CASSPRGAGPSYEQYF. The chain is built from TRBV3-1 and TRBJ2-7; weak D call: TRBD2 (6 bases). The CDR3 sequence is 16 residues long. Germline lookup yields CDR1 LGHDT and CDR2 YNNKEL (reference sequence). V was clipped by 4 bases and J by 0 bases, with 16 bases between them.

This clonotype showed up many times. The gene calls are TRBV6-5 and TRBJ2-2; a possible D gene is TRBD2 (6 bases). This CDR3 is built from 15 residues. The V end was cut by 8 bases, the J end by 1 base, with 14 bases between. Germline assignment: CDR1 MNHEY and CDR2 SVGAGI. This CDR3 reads CASRGRERNTGELFF. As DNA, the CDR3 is TGTGCCAGCCGAGGACGGGAGAGGAACACCGGGGAGCTGTTTTTT.

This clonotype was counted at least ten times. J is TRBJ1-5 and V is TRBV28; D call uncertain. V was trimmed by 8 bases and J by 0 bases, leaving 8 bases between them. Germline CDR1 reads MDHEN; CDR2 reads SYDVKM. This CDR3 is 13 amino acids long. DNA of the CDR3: TGTGCCAGCCTACCCAATAGCAATCAGCCCCAGCATTTT. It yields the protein CASLPNSNQPQHF.

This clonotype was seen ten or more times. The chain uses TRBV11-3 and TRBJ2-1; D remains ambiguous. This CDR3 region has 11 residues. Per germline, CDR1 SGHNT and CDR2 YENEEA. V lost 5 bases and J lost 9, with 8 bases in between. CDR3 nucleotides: TGTGCCAGCAGCCACAGTGGTGAGCAGTTCTTC. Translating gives CASSHSGEQFF.

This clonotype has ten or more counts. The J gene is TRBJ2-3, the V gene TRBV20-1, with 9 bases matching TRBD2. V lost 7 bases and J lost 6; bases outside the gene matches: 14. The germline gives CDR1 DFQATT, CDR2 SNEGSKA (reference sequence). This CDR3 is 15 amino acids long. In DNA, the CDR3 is TGCAGTGGGAGAAGGCGGGGGGGGGGTTTGGATACGCAGTATTTT. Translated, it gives CSGRRRGGGLDTQYF.

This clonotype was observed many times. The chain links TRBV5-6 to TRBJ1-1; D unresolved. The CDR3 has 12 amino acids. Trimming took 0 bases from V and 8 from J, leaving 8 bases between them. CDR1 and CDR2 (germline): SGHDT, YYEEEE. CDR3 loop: CASSLGLKEAFF. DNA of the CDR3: TGTGCCAGCAGCTTGGGGTTAAAAGAAGCTTTCTTT.

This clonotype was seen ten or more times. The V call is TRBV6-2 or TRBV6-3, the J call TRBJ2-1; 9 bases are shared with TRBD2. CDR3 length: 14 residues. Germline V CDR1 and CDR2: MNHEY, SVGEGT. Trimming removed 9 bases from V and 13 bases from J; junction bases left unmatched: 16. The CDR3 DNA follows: TGTGCCAGTCAGGGACTAGCTGAAGAGGGGAATCAGTTCTTC. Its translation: CASQGLAEEGNQFF.

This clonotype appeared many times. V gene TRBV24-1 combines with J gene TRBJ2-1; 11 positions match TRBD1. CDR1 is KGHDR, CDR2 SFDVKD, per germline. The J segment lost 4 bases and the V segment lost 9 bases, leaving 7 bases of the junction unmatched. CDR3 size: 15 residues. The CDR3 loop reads CATCAGTGGYNEQFF. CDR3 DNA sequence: TGTGCCACCTGCGCCGGGACAGGGGGATACAATGAGCAGTTCTTC.

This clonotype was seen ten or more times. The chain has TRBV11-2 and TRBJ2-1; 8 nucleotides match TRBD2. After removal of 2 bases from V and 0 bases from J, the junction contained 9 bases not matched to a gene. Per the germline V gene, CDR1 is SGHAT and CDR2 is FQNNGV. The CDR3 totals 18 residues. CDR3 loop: CASSLYAGGSSSYNEQFF. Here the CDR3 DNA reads TGTGCCAGCAGCTTATATGCGGGAGGTTCCAGCTCCTACAATGAGCAGTTCTTC.

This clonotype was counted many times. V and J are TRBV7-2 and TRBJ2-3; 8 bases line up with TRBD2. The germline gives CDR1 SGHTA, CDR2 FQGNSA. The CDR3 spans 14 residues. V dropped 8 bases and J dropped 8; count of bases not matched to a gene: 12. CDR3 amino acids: CASERGTRDGTQYF. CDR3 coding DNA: TGTGCCAGCGAACGGGGGACTAGGGATGGTACGCAGTATTTT.

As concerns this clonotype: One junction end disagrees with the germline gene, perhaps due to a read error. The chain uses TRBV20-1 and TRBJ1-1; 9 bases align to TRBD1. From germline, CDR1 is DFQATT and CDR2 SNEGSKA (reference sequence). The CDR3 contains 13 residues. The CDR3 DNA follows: TGCAGTGCCGCTGGACAGGGGAATTCTGATGCTTTCTTT. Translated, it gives CSAAGQGNSDAFF.

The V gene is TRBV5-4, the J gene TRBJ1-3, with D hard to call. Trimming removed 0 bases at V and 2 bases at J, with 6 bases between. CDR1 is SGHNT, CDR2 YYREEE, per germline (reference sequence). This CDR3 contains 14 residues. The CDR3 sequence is CASSLASAGNTIYF. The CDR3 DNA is TGTGCCAGCAGCTTGGCGTCGGCTGGAAACACCATATATTTT. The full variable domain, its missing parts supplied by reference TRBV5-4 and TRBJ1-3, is ETGVTQSPTHLIKTRGQQVTLRCSSQSGHNTVSWYQQALGQGPQFIFQYYREEENGRGNFPPRFSGLQFPNYSSELNVNALELDDSALYLCASSLASAGNTIYFGEGSWLTVV.

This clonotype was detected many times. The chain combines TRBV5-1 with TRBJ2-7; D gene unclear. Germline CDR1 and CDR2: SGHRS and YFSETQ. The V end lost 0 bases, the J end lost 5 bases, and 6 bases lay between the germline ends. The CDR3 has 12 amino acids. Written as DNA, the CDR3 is TGCGCCAGCAGCTTGGGCCAGAACGAGCAGTACTTC. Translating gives CASSLGQNEQYF. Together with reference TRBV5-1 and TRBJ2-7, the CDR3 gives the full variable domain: KAGVTQTPRYLIKTRGQQVTLSCSPISGHRSVSWYQQTPGQGLQFLFEYFSETQRNKGNFPGRFSGRQFSNSRSEMNVSTLELGDSALYLCASSLGQNEQYFGPGTRLTVT.

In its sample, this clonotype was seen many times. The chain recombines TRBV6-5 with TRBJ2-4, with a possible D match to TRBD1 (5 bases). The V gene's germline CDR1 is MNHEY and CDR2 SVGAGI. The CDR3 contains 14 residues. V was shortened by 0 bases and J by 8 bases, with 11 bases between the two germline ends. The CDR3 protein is CASSYSMGRDIQYF. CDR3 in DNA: TGTGCCAGCAGTTACTCCATGGGCAGGGACATTCAGTACTTC.

The CDR3 DNA is TGCGCCAGCAGCCAAGATGGTGGCGATGAAGCTTTCTTT. Encoded protein: CASSQDGGDEAFF. V usage is TRBV4-3 and J usage is TRBJ1-1; D unresolved. Trimming left V 0 bases short and J 7 bases short, with 9 bases between. Germline V gene sequence: CDR1 LGHNA, CDR2 YSLEER. This CDR3 is 13 amino acids long.

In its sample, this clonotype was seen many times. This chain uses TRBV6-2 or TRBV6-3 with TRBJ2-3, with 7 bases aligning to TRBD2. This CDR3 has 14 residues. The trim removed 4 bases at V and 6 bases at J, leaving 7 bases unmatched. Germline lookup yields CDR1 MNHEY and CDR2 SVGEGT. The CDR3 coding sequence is TGTGCCAGCAGTTTCCGGGTCGGGGGGGATACGCAGTATTTT. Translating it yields CASSFRVGGDTQYF.

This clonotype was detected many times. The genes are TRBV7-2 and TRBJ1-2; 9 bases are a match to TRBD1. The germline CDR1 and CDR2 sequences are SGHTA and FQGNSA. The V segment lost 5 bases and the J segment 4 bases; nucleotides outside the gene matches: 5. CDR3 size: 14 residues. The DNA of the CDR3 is TGTGCCAGCAGCCACGACAGGGGGGGCTATGGCTACACCTTC. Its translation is CASSHDRGGYGYTF. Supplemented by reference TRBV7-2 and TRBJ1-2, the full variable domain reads GAGVSQSPSNKVTEKGKDVELRCDPISGHTALYWYRQSLGQGLEFLIYFQGNSAPDKSGLPSDRFSAERTGGSVSTLTIQRTQQEDSAVYLCASSHDRGGYGYTFGSGTRLTVV.

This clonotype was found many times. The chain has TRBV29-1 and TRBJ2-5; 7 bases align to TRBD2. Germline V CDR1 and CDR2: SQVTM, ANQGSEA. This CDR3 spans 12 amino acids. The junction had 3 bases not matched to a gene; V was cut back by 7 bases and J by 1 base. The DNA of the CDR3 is TGCAGCGGCCGGGAGGCCCAAGAGACCCAGTACTTC. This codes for CSGREAQETQYF.

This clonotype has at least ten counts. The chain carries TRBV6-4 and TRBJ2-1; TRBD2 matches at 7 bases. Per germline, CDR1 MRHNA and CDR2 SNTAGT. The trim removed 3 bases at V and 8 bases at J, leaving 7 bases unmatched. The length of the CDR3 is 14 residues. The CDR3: CASSEVAGRDEQFF. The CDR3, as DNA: TGTGCCAGCAGTGAGGTAGCGGGCCGCGATGAGCAGTTCTTC.

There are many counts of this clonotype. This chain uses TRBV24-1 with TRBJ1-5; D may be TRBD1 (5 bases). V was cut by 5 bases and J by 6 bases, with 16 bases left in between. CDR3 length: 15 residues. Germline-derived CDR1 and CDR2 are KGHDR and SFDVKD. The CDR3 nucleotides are TGTGCCACCAGTGCTAGGGGCGCCTTGGGTCAGCCCCAGCATTTT. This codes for CATSARGALGQPQHF.